The T cell receptor (beta chain) described here comes from a study of blood T cell repertoires in COVID-19. Study in general: Material from acute and convalescent COVID-19 was sourced from the United States, Italy and Spain. T cells, B-cell-depleted T cells, or PBMCs provided the cDNA or gDNA that served as material.

In the authors' methods: For nucleated cells, counts were estimated from reference gene primer amplification. Measured with immunoSEQ multiplex PCR; TCRdb has only the in-frame clones, and not every one. That table supplies the V and J calls and clone size; D and trimming were determined from the DNA. The sample records about half a million clones, approximately 83% being singletons. Input material: peripheral blood. This sequence was found in a human donor in a cohort sampled during active COVID-19.

CDR3 region: CASSGWTSFDTGELFF. Written as DNA, the CDR3 is TGTGCCAGTAGTGGTTGGACTAGCTTTGACACCGGGGAGCTGTTTTTT. The chain couples TRBV19 to TRBJ2-2; TRBD2 agrees at 8 bases. The germline gives CDR1 LNHDA, CDR2 SQIVND (reference sequence). The ends lost 5 bases at V and 3 bases at J; junction bases unmatched: 8. This CDR3 has 16 amino acids.